This T cell receptor beta chain came from a study of shared clonotypes between healthy human individuals. Study-wide findings and caveats: Estimated richness values were generally larger in naive subsets than in memory subsets. In having few donors, the study represented limited genetic and exposure-history diversity.

Trimming shortened V by 4 bases and J by 0 bases, and 9 bases separated the two germline ends. The CDR3 length is 15 residues. CDR1 and CDR2 (germline): SEHNR, FQNEAQ (reference sequence). This clone was seen at least ten times. Its specificity is unknown. Other DNA sequences in the sample encode the same CDR3. Profiled with immunoSEQ multiplex PCR; TCRdb holds only in-frame clones, not every one. Of roughly 2.2 million clones in the sample, 93% were seen once. Sequencing was done on a sample of naive CD4+ T cells from PBMCs. Subset reported: CD45RA+ positively selected. This chain connects TRBV7-9 to TRBJ1-4; tentatively, D is TRBD1 (5 bases). This TCR derives from a man between 18 and 35 years old in good health. Some clones in this sample may be carry-over from other donors' samples. Here the CDR3 reads CASSSRQPTNEKLFF. The CDR3 nucleotides are TGTGCCAGCAGCTCACGACAGCCAACTAATGAAAAACTGTTTTTT.